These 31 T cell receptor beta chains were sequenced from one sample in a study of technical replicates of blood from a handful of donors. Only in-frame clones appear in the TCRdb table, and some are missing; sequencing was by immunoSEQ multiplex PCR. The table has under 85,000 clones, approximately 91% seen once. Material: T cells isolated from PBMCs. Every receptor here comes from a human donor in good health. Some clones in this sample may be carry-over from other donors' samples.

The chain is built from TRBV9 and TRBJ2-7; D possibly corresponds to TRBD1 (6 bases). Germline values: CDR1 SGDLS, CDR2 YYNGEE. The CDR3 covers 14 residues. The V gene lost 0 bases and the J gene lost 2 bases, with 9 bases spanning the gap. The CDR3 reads CASSVGQEPYEQYF. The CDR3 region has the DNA TGTGCCAGCAGCGTAGGACAGGAACCCTACGAGCAGTACTTC. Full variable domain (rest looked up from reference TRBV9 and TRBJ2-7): DSGVTQTPKHLITATGQRVTLRCSPRSGDLSVYWYQQSLDQGLQFLIQYYNGEERAKGNILERFSAQQFPDLHSELNLSSLELGDSALYFCASSVGQEPYEQYFGPGTRLTVT.

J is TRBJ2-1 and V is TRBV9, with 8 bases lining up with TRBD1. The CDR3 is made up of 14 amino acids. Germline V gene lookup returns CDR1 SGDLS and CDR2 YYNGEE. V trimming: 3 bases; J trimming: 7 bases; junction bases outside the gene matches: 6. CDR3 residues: CASSEWTGSNEQFF. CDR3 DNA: TGTGCCAGCAGCGAATGGACAGGGAGTAATGAGCAGTTCTTC.

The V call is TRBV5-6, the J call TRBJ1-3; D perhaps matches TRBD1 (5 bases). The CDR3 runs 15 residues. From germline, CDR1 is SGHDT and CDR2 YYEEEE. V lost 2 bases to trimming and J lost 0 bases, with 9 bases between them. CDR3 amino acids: CASSLQAASGNTIYF. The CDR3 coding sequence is TGTGCCAGCAGCTTACAGGCTGCCTCTGGAAACACCATATATTTT.

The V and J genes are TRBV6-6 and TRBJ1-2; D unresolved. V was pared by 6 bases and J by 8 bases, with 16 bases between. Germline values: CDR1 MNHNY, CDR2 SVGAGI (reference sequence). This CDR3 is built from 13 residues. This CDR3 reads CASSPTLFRGYTF. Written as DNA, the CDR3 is TGTGCCAGCAGCCCTACGTTGTTTCGAGGCTACACCTTC.

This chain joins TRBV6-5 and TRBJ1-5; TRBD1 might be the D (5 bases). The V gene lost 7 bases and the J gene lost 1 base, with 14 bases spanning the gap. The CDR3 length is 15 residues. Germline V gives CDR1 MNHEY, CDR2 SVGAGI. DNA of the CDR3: TGTGCCAGCAAAGAGACAGTATGGAGCAATCAGCCCCAGCATTTT. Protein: CASKETVWSNQPQHF.

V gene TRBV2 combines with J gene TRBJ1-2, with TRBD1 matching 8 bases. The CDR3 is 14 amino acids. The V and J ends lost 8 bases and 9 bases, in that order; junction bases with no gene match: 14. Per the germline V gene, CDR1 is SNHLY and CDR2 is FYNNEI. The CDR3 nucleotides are TGTGCCAGCCCAGATAGAGACAGGGGTTTGAGCTACACCTTC. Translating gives CASPDRDRGLSYTF. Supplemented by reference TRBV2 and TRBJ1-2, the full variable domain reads EPEVTQTPSHQVTQMGQEVILRCVPISNHLYFYWYRQILGQKVEFLVSFYNNEISEKSEIFDDQFSVERPDGSNFTLKIRSTKLEDSAMYFCASPDRDRGLSYTFGSGTRLTVV.

Written as DNA, the CDR3 is TGTGCCAGCAGGCTTGGTAGCGGCAACACCGGGGAGCTGTTTTTT. The encoded protein is CASRLGSGNTGELFF. J is TRBJ2-2 and V is TRBV7-2, with TRBD2 as a possible D gene (6 bases). The germline V gene has CDR1 SGHTA and CDR2 FQGNSA. V dropped 6 bases and J dropped 2 bases, with 13 bases sitting between them. This CDR3 is built from 15 residues.

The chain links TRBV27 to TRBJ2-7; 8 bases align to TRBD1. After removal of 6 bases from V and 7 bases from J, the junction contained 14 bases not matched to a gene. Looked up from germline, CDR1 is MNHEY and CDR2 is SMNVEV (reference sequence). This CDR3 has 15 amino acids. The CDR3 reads CASSPLQGVSEEQYF. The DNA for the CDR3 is TGTGCCAGCAGCCCCTTACAGGGGGTTTCGGAAGAGCAGTACTTC.

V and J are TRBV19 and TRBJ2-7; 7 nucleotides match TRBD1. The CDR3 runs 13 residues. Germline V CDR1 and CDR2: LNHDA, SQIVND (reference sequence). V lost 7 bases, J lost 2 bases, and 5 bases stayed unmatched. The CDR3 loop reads CASKPRGPYEQYF. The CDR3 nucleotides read TGTGCCAGTAAACCGAGGGGGCCCTACGAGCAGTACTTC.

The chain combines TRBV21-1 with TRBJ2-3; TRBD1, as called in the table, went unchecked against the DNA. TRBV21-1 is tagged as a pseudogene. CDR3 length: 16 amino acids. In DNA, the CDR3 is TGTGCCAGCAGCAAAGCGGGCAGGTGTTACACAGATACGCAGTATTTT. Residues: CASSKAGRCYTDTQYF.

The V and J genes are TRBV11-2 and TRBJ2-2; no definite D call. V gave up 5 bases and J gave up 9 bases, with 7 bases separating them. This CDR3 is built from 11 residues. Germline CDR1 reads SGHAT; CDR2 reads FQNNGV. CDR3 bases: TGTGCCAGCAGCCCATTCCGGGAGCTGTTTTTT. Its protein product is CASSPFRELFF.

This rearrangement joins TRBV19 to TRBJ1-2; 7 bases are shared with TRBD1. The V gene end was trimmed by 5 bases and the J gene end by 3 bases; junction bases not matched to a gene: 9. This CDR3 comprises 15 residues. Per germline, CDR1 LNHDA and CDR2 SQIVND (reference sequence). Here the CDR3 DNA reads TGTGCCAGTAGTGCCCCGGGACAGACATACTATGGCTACACCTTC. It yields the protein CASSAPGQTYYGYTF.

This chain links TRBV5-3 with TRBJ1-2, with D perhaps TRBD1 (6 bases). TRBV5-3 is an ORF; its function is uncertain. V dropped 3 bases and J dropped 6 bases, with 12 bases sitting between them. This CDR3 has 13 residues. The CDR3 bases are TGTGCCAGAAGCTACTGGACAGATGATGGCTACACCTTC. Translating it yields CARSYWTDDGYTF.

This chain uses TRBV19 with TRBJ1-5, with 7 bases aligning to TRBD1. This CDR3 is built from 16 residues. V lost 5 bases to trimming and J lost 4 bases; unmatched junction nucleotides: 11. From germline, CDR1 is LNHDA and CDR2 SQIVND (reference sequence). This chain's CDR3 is CASSHPDRASNQPQHF. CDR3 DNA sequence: TGTGCCAGTAGTCACCCAGACAGGGCGTCAAATCAGCCCCAGCATTTT.

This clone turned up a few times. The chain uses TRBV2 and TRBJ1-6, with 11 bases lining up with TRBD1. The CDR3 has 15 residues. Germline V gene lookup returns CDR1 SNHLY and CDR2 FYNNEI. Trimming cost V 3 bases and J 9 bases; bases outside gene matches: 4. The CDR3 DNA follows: TGTGCCAGCAGTGAGGTGGGACAGGGGGTTTCACCCCTCCACTTT. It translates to CASSEVGQGVSPLHF.

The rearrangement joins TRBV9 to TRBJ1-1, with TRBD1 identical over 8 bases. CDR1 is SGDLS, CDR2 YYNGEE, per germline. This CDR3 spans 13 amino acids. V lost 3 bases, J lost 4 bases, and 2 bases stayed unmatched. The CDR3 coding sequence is TGTGCCAGCAGCGGAGACAGGGGCACTGAAGCTTTCTTT. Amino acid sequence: CASSGDRGTEAFF.

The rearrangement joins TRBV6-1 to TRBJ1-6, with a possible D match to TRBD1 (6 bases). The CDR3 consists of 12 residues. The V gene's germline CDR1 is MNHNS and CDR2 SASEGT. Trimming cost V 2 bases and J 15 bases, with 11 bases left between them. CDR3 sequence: CASSEYRTDLHF. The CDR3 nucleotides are TGTGCCAGCAGTGAATATAGGACAGACCTCCACTTT.

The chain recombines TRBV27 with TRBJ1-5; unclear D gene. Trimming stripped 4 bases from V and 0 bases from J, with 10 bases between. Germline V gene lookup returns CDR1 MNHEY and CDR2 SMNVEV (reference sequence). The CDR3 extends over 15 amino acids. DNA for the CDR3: TGTGCCAGCAGTTGGCCCCCACATAGCAATCAGCCCCAGCATTTT. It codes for CASSWPPHSNQPQHF.

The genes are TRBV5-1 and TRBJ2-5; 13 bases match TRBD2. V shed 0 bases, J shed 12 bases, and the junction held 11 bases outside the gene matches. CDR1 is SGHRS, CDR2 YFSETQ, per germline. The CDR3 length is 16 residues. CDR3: CASSLDPPGLAGNEYF. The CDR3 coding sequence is TGCGCCAGCAGCTTGGACCCGCCGGGACTAGCGGGAAATGAGTACTTC.

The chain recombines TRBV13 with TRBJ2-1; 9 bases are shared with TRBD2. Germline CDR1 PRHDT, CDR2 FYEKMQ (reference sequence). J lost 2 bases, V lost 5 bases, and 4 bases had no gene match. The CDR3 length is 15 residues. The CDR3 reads CASSKEREAYNEQFF. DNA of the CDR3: TGTGCCAGCAGCAAGGAGCGGGAGGCCTACAATGAGCAGTTCTTC.

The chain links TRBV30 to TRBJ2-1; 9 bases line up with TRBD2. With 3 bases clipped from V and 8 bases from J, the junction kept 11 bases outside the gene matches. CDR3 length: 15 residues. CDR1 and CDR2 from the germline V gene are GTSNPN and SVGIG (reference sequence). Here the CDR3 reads CAWRTTSGWGDEQFF. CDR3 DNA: TGTGCCTGGAGGACAACTAGCGGGTGGGGCGATGAGCAGTTCTTC.

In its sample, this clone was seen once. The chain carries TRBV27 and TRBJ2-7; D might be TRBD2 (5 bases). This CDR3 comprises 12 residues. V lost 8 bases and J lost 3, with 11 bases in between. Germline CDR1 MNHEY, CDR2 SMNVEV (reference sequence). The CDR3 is CASGSSLYEQYF. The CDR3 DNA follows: TGTGCCAGCGGGTCTAGCCTCTACGAGCAGTACTTC.

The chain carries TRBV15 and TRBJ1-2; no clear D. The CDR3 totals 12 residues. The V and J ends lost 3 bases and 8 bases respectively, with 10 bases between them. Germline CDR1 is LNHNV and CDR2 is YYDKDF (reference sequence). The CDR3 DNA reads TGTGCCACCAGCAGTATCTACGGGGGCTACACCTTC. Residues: CATSSIYGGYTF.

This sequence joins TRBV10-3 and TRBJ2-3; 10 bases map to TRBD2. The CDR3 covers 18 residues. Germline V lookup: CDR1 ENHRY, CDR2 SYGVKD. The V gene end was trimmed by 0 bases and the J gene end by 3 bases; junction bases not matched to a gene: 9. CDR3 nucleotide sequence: TGTGCCATCAGTGAGTCCAAAAGGACTAGCGGAGTAACAGATACGCAGTATTTT. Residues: CAISESKRTSGVTDTQYF.

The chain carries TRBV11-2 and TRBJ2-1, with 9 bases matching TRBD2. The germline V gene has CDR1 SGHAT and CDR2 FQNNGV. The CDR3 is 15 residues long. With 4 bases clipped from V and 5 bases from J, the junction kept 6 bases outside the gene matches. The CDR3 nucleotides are TGTGCCAGCAGCTCCAGGCTAGCGGGGAACAATGAGCAGTTCTTC. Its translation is CASSSRLAGNNEQFF.

CDR3 DNA: TGTGCCAGCAGGGATGAACAGGGACCGAACACTGAAGCTTTCTTT. This sequence encodes CASRDEQGPNTEAFF. The chain links TRBV6-5 to TRBJ1-1; tentatively, D is TRBD1 (6 bases). Trimming took off 6 bases at V and 1 base at J, with 15 bases between the two ends. The CDR3 loop spans 15 amino acids. Germline CDR1 and CDR2: MNHEY and SVGAGI.

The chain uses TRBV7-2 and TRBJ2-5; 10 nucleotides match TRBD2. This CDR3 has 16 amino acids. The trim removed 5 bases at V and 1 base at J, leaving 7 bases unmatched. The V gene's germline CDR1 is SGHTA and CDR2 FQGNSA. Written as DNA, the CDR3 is TGTGCCAGCAGCGCTATACTAGCGGGACTCCAAGAGACCCAGTACTTC. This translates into CASSAILAGLQETQYF.

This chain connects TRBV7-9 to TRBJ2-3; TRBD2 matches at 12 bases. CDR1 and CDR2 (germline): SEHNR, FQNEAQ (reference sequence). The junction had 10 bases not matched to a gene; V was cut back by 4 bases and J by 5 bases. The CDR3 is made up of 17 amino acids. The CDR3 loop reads CASSWWTSGDEVDTQYF. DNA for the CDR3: TGTGCCAGCAGCTGGTGGACTAGCGGGGATGAAGTAGATACGCAGTATTTT. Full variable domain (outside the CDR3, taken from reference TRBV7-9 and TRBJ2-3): DTGVSQNPRHKITKRGQNVTFRCDPISEHNRLYWYRQTLGQGPEFLTYFQNEAQLEKSRLLSDRFSAERPKGSFSTLEIQRTEQGDSAMYLCASSWWTSGDEVDTQYFGPGTRLTVL.

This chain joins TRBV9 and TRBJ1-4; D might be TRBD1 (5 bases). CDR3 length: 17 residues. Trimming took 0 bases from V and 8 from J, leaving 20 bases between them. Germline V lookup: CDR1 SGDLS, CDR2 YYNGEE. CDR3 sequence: CASSVDVTAGSEEKLFF. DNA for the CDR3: TGTGCCAGCAGCGTAGATGTGACAGCGGGCTCAGAGGAAAAACTGTTTTTT.

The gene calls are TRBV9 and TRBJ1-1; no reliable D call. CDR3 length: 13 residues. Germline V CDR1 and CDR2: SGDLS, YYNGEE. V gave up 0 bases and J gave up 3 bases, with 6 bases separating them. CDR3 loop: CASSVAVDTEAFF. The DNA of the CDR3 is TGTGCCAGCAGCGTAGCAGTCGACACTGAAGCTTTCTTT.

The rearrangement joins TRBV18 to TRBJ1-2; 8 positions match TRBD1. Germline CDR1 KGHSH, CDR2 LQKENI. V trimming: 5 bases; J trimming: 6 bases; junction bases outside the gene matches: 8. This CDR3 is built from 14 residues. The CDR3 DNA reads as TGTGCCAGCTCATCCCCAGGGGGCGCGGATGGCTACACCTTC. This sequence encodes CASSSPGGADGYTF. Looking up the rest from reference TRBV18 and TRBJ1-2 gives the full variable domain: NAGVMQNPRHLVRRRGQEARLRCSPMKGHSHVYWYRQLPEEGLKFMVYLQKENIIDESGMPKERFSAEFPKEGPSILRIQQVVRGDSAAYFCASSSPGGADGYTFGSGTRLTVV.